The present T cell receptor (beta chain) was sequenced within a study of T cell clones after liver transplantation. On the study more broadly: Post-transplant blood was tracked for graft-donor-reactive T cell clones identified in a pre-transplant mixed lymphocyte reaction. Subjects received no induction therapy and standard immunosuppression until randomization at 12-24 months post-transplant.

Profiling relied on immunoSEQ multiplex PCR, and the TCRdb table lists in-frame clones only, not all of them. The repertoire includes about 70,000 clones, 75% to 85% of them detected once, and 0.79% sits in the top ten. The trim removed 3 bases at V and 6 bases at J, leaving 10 bases unmatched. Germline-derived CDR1 and CDR2 are SGHTA and FQGTGA. CDR3 size: 16 residues. The receptor comes from a human patient who received a liver transplant. Part of the T cells may come from the graft donor. V usage is TRBV7-3 and J usage is TRBJ2-2; 7 nucleotides match TRBD1. The sample here was CD4+ T cells from blood, taken 12 months after liver transplant. The CDR3 coding sequence is TGTGCCAGCAGCTTGAGGCCAGGGGGAAGGGCCGGGGAGCTGTTTTTT. Protein product: CASSLRPGGRAGELFF.